The 23 T cell receptor beta chains below all came from one sample that was sequenced in a study of T cell repertoires in ileal Crohn's disease. TCRdb's copy holds only in-frame clones and misses some; the assay was immunoSEQ multiplex PCR. In the table there are roughly 2,300 clones, 76% of which are singletons. Sequences were obtained from ileal tissue. These receptors came from an adult with Crohn's disease.

This clone has more than one count but fewer than ten. This rearrangement joins TRBV28 to TRBJ1-4; D is ambiguous. CDR1 and CDR2 (germline): MDHEN, SYDVKM. The CDR3 contains 11 residues. With 7 bases removed from V and 9 bases from J, the gap between germline ends came to 9 bases. CDR3: CASTQAQKLFF. The CDR3 nucleotides are TGTGCCAGCACCCAGGCCCAAAAACTGTTTTTT.

The CDR3 loop is CASSLVASGGGWDTQYF. CDR3 DNA sequence: TGTGCCAGCAGCTTGGTTGCTAGCGGGGGCGGTTGGGATACGCAGTATTTT. V and J are TRBV5-6 and TRBJ2-3, with 10 bases fitting TRBD2. In germline, CDR1 is SGHDT, CDR2 YYEEEE. The CDR3 has 17 amino acids. V trimming: 0 bases; J trimming: 6 bases; junction bases outside the gene matches: 10.

The V and J genes are TRBV28 and TRBJ2-1, with 9 nucleotides matching TRBD2. The CDR3 is 18 residues long. The junction had 20 bases not matched to a gene; V was cut back by 7 bases and J by 7 bases. Germline V gene data show CDR1 as MDHEN and CDR2 as SYDVKM. The CDR3, as DNA: TGTGCCAGCACTAATCCCCTACAGCGGGAGGTAGTGGGAAATGAGCAGTTCTTC. Protein product: CASTNPLQREVVGNEQFF. The full variable domain, in which reference TRBV28 and TRBJ2-1 provide the parts outside the CDR3, is DVKVTQSSRYLVKRTGEKVFLECVQDMDHENMFWYRQDPGLGLRLIYFSYDVKMKEKGDIPEGYSVSREKKERFSLILESASTNQTSMYLCASTNPLQREVVGNEQFFGPGTRLTVL.

This clone appeared a single time. This chain joins TRBV5-1 and TRBJ1-2, with D tentatively TRBD1 (6 bases). Germline V CDR1 and CDR2: SGHRS, YFSETQ. This CDR3 is built from 13 residues. The V and J ends lost 5 bases and 2 bases respectively, with 10 bases between them. As DNA, the CDR3 is TGCGCCAGCAGATACGGACAGAACTATGGCTACACCTTC. Its translation: CASRYGQNYGYTF.

The chain joins TRBV4-1 to TRBJ2-3; TRBD2 is a possible D gene (7 bases). The V and J ends lost 0 bases and 3 bases respectively, with 16 bases between them. The germline V gene has CDR1 MGHRA and CDR2 YSYEKL. The length of the CDR3 is 17 residues. The CDR3 DNA reads TGCGCCAGCAGCCAAGACGGGGGGCTGGGGTCTACAGATACGCAGTATTTT. This sequence encodes CASSQDGGLGSTDTQYF.

The rearrangement links TRBV7-8 to TRBJ2-7; D gene unclear. V was clipped by 5 bases and J by 1 base, with 9 bases between them. The CDR3 consists of 13 residues. Germline CDR1 SGHVS, CDR2 FQNEAQ. The CDR3 spells CASSERGSYEQYF. CDR3 nucleotides: TGTGCCAGCAGCGAGCGTGGGTCCTACGAGCAGTACTTC.

The chain has TRBV15 and TRBJ2-7; 10 bases align to TRBD1. CDR3 length equals 14 residues. Germline V gene data show CDR1 as LNHNV and CDR2 as YYDKDF (reference sequence). The ends lost 5 bases at V and 6 bases at J; junction bases unmatched: 7. CDR3 amino acids: CATSGTGVRSEQYF. CDR3 DNA sequence: TGTGCCACCAGCGGGACAGGGGTACGGTCCGAGCAGTACTTC.

This clone is a singleton in its sample. The chain is built from TRBV6-4 and TRBJ2-2, with D possibly being TRBD1 (5 bases). Germline loops: CDR1 MRHNA, CDR2 SNTAGT. V lost 4 bases and J lost 6, with 12 bases in between. This CDR3 contains 14 residues. The CDR3 here is CASSVAPGSGELFF. CDR3 nucleotides: TGTGCCAGCAGTGTAGCCCCAGGGTCCGGGGAGCTGTTTTTT.

The rearrangement links TRBV11-2 to TRBJ2-7; TRBD1 matches 7 bases. Germline CDR1 and CDR2: SGHAT and FQNNGV. CDR3 size: 15 residues. With 1 base clipped from V and 4 bases from J, the junction kept 7 bases outside the gene matches. CDR3 nucleotide sequence: TGTGCCAGCAGCTTAGGACAGGGCCCTTCTTACGAGCAGTACTTC. It is translated as CASSLGQGPSYEQYF. The variable domain in full, with the rest retrieved from reference TRBV11-2 and TRBJ2-7, is EAGVAQSPRYKIIEKRQSVAFWCNPISGHATLYWYQQILGQGPKLLIQFQNNGVVDDSQLPKDRFSAERLKGVDSTLKIQPAKLEDSAVYLCASSLGQGPSYEQYFGPGTRLTVT.

This rearrangement joins TRBV14 to TRBJ2-3; no reliable D call. Germline loops: CDR1 SGHDN, CDR2 FVKESK. The ends were cut back, 4 bases at V and 2 bases at J, with 7 bases in the middle. The CDR3 totals 13 residues. As DNA, the CDR3 is TGTGCCAGCAGCCTGGAGTACACAGATACGCAGTATTTT. Translating gives CASSLEYTDTQYF.

This clone was seen more than once but under ten times. The chain recombines TRBV15 with TRBJ2-7; D is possibly TRBD2 (5 bases). The V end was cut by 0 bases, the J end by 4 bases, with 7 bases between. The length of the CDR3 is 13 residues. From germline, CDR1 is LNHNV and CDR2 YYDKDF (reference sequence). CDR3 nucleotide sequence: TGTGCCACCAGCAGAGATCCGGGATACGAGCAGTACTTC. Its protein product is CATSRDPGYEQYF.

The chain joins TRBV14 to TRBJ2-7; TRBD2 is a possible D gene (6 bases). The ends were cut back, 3 bases at V and 6 bases at J, with 15 bases in the middle. The CDR3 loop spans 14 amino acids. The germline gives CDR1 SGHDN, CDR2 FVKESK. CDR3 region: CASSQNLGGVEQYF. The CDR3 nucleotides are TGTGCCAGCAGCCAGAATTTAGGAGGGGTCGAGCAGTACTTC.

This clone has just one count. The V gene is TRBV29-1, the J gene TRBJ1-1; unclear D gene. Germline-derived CDR1 and CDR2 are SQVTM and ANQGSEA. The CDR3 is 13 amino acids. V was trimmed by 4 bases and J by 8 bases, leaving 17 bases between them. CDR3 loop: CSVVLGWQTEAFF. The CDR3 bases are TGCAGCGTTGTTCTTGGGTGGCAGACAGAAGCTTTCTTT.

The chain has TRBV13 and TRBJ1-3; weak D call: TRBD1 (6 bases). Trimming removed 5 bases at V and 2 bases at J, with 19 bases between. The length of the CDR3 is 17 residues. Germline CDR1 is PRHDT and CDR2 is FYEKMQ (reference sequence). DNA of the CDR3: TGTGCCAGCAGCCCTATGGGCAGGGGAGAAGCTGGAAACACCATATATTTT. The encoded protein is CASSPMGRGEAGNTIYF.

Here the CDR3 reads CASRPGSAPYTF. CDR3 nucleotides: TGTGCCTCCCGCCCAGGATCCGCCCCGTACACCTTC. The chain joins TRBV13 to TRBJ1-2; D is uncertain. Germline values: CDR1 PRHDT, CDR2 FYEKMQ (reference sequence). Trimming cost V 11 bases and J 11 bases, with 21 bases left between them. CDR3 length equals 12 residues.

This sequence joins TRBV6-1 and TRBJ2-3; 10 bases match TRBD2. J gave up 8 bases and V 2 bases, and 10 bases lay outside the gene matches. Germline-derived CDR1 and CDR2 are MNHNS and SASEGT. The CDR3 runs to 16 residues. The CDR3: CASSEPAGGPMGTQYF. The CDR3 region has the DNA TGTGCCAGCAGTGAACCAGCGGGGGGGCCTATGGGTACGCAGTATTTT.

The rearrangement uses TRBV19 and TRBJ2-3; 12 nucleotides match TRBD2. CDR3 length: 22 residues. V dropped 4 bases and J dropped 0; count of bases not matched to a gene: 20. Per germline, CDR1 LNHDA and CDR2 SQIVND (reference sequence). CDR3 amino acids: CASSTPGLAGTRPPASTDTQYF. CDR3 bases: TGTGCCAGTAGTACACCGGGACTAGCGGGCACCCGCCCCCCTGCTAGCACAGATACGCAGTATTTT.

V usage is TRBV30 and J usage is TRBJ2-7; perhaps TRBD1 as D (7 bases). CDR3 length: 14 amino acids. Germline V gives CDR1 GTSNPN, CDR2 SVGIG (reference sequence). V lost 2 bases and J 2 bases, leaving 13 bases between the germline ends. The CDR3 is CAWSRGTATYEQYF. The DNA for the CDR3 is TGTGCCTGGAGTCGGGGGACAGCAACCTACGAGCAGTACTTC.

V usage is TRBV19 and J usage is TRBJ2-3; tentative D call: TRBD1 (6 bases). V was clipped by 3 bases and J by 0 bases, with 10 bases between them. From germline, CDR1 is LNHDA and CDR2 SQIVND (reference sequence). This CDR3 contains 15 residues. CDR3 DNA sequence: TGTGCCAGTAGTATTGGGGGCGGAAGCACAGATACGCAGTATTTT. The encoded protein is CASSIGGGSTDTQYF.

The chain links TRBV5-4 to TRBJ2-5; maybe TRBD1 (6 bases). CDR1 and CDR2 (germline): SGHNT, YYREEE (reference sequence). The CDR3 has 14 residues. The V end was cut by 3 bases, the J end by 0 bases, with 9 bases between. The CDR3 here is CASSYWTDQETQYF. The CDR3 DNA sequence: TGTGCCAGCAGCTACTGGACAGACCAAGAGACCCAGTACTTC.

V usage is TRBV2 and J usage is TRBJ2-3; the match to TRBD2 covers 9 bases. Germline values: CDR1 SNHLY, CDR2 FYNNEI. The CDR3 extends over 14 amino acids. The J segment lost 4 bases and the V segment lost 6 bases, leaving 5 bases of the junction unmatched. CDR3 residues: CASSKTSGSDTQYF. The CDR3 region has the DNA TGTGCCAGCAGCAAGACTAGCGGTTCAGATACGCAGTATTTT. Full variable domain (rest looked up from reference TRBV2 and TRBJ2-3): EPEVTQTPSHQVTQMGQEVILRCVPISNHLYFYWYRQILGQKVEFLVSFYNNEISEKSEIFDDQFSVERPDGSNFTLKIRSTKLEDSAMYFCASSKTSGSDTQYFGPGTRLTVL.

The J gene is TRBJ2-6, the V gene TRBV5-1; 9 bases agree with TRBD1. This CDR3 region has 16 residues. CDR1 and CDR2 from the germline V gene are SGHRS and YFSETQ. V was clipped by 5 bases and J by 0 bases; unmatched bases: 3. CDR3 coding DNA: TGCGCCAGCAGGGGACAGGGAGTCTCTGGGGCCAACGTCCTGACTTTC. Its protein is CASRGQGVSGANVLTF.

The chain uses TRBV2 and TRBJ2-3; TRBD2 matches at 7 bases. The germline CDR1 and CDR2 sequences are SNHLY and FYNNEI. V shed 8 bases, J shed 4 bases, and the junction held 3 bases outside the gene matches. The CDR3 contains 12 residues. The CDR3 DNA reads TGTGCCAGCGGGCTAGCGGCAGATACGCAGTATTTT. It yields the protein CASGLAADTQYF.